The clone carrying this T cell receptor beta chain was seen a handful of times. This specimen comes from a study of blood T cell repertoires in COVID-19. The overall study: T cells, B-cell-depleted T cells, or PBMCs supplied cDNA or gDNA.

The germline V and J ends were trimmed by 5 bases and 1 base, with 3 bases remaining between them. The CDR3 runs 11 residues. Original analysis: Reference gene primer amplification gave nucleated cell count estimates. The method was immunoSEQ multiplex PCR; TCRdb's version includes in-frame clones alone and lacks a portion of them. The V and J calls and clone size are taken from that table; D and trimming were inferred from the DNA. The sample contains 190,000 or so clones, roughly four fifths of which appear only once. What was sequenced was peripheral blood. The chain has TRBV12-3 or TRBV12-4 and TRBJ2-7; D is uncertain. The clonotype comes from a man between 45 and 60 years old who had recovered from COVID-19. For the CDR3, the DNA is TGTGCCAGCAGTACATCCTACGAGCAGTACTTC. Protein: CASSTSYEQYF.